At least ten counts were recorded for the clone carrying this T cell receptor beta chain. Its antigen is still unknown. The CDR3 spans 12 residues. Trimming cost V 10 bases and J 2 bases, with 6 bases left between them. Preparation of naive CD8 libraries involved roughly 19,000 to 1,100,000 sorted cells and 10%, 30% or 50% RNA. Sorting defined naive CD8 T cells as CD8+CD4-CCR7+CD45RA+. The source of the sample is a study of molecular identifiers for immune sequencing clone quantification. Study overall: Five aliquots were made in replicates from the RNA of approximately 20,000 or 98,000 naive CD8 cells, and four were sequenced. Study-level results: Clones with over 20 RNA copies captured over 98% of effector molecules but under 1% of naive ones.

TCRdb re-called the PCR reads with MiXCR, one entry per CDR3 protein. The table includes a few hundred thousand distinct CDR3 sequences, over 20% detected once. The receptor was derived from a human donor in good health. Some libraries in this study had Jurkat cell RNA spiked in. The J gene is TRBJ2-6, the V gene TRBV12-3 or TRBV12-4; D is ambiguous. The sequenced sample was naive CD8+ T cells from blood, with Jurkat cell RNA spiked in. The subset: FACS-sorted CD8+CD4-CCR7+CD45RA+ naive T cells. CDR3 in DNA: TGTGCCACGTCGCCTGGGGCCAACGTCCTGACTTTC. This encodes CATSPGANVLTF.